These T cell receptor beta chains were read from a single sample in a study of post-analysis software for immune sequencing data. TCRdb re-derived calls from the PCR reads in MiXCR, one entry per CDR3 protein. The table has around 770,000 distinct CDR3 sequences, about half seen once. The material sequenced was blood. These receptors all come from a girl aged 5-17 years with multiple sclerosis. The CDR3 runs from the conserved cysteine through the conserved F or W. The D gene is left open where the match is weak. Rows may omit the clone size; those that give it use once, few, many or a size class.

>TRBV12-3/TRBV12-4|once|.|TRBJ1-4
TGTGCCAGCAGTTTGATAACAACTAATGAAAAACTGTTTTTT
CASSLITTNEKLFF
>TRBV20-1|.|.|TRBJ1-1
TGCAGTGCTAGAGCCCCCCAGGGTCCGAACACTGAAGCTTTCTTT
CSARAPQGPNTEAFF
>TRBV27|.|.|TRBJ2-1
TGTGCCAGCAGTTTATCAGGGACTTTCAATGAGCAGTTCTTC
CASSLSGTFNEQFF
>TRBV7-3|.|TRBD2|TRBJ2-1
TGTGCCAGCGGGGAGGGGAACAACAATGAGCAGTTCTTC
CASGEGNNNEQFF
>TRBV7-2|.|.|TRBJ2-2
TGTGCCAGCAGTCAAGGGGGTCCCGGGGAGCTGTTTTTT
CASSQGGPGELFF
>TRBV28|.|.|TRBJ2-7
TGTGCCAGCAGCCCCCCCTTTACACCCTACGAGCAGTACTTC
CASSPPFTPYEQYF
>TRBV6-2/TRBV6-3|.|.|TRBJ2-1
TGTGCCAGCAGCCCTTCTATCGATGAGCAGTTCTTC
CASSPSIDEQFF
>TRBV29-1|.|.|TRBJ1-5
TGCAGCGTTTCGGGGGACAAGAGCAATCAGCCCCAGCATTTT
CSVSGDKSNQPQHF
>TRBV7-9|.|.|TRBJ2-7
TGTGCCAGCAGCTTAGTCGTCCGGGAGCAGGACTACGAGCAGTACTTC
CASSLVVREQDYEQYF
>TRBV15|many|TRBD1|TRBJ2-1
TGTGCCACCAGCAGAGGGGACAGGGTCTCGGATGAGCAGTTCTTC
CATSRGDRVSDEQFF
>TRBV6-5|.|.|TRBJ2-3
TGTGCCAGCAGGACCCCGGGACTCGACACAGATACGCAGTATTTT
CASRTPGLDTDTQYF
>TRBV3-1|few|TRBD1|TRBJ1-2
TGTGCCAGCAGCCAACTGGGACAGGGAGACTATGGCTACACCTTC
CASSQLGQGDYGYTF
>TRBV25-1|.|TRBD1|TRBJ1-2
TGTGCCAGCAGTGAACTGCAGGGGGCTAGTGGCTACACCTTC
CASSELQGASGYTF
>TRBV9|.|TRBD1|TRBJ2-1
TGTGCCAGCAGCCCCCCGACAGGGGGAGACTACAATGAGCAGTTCTTC
CASSPPTGGDYNEQFF
>TRBV10-3|once|TRBD2|TRBJ2-7
TGTGCCATCAGTGAGGCGGGAGCTGGTTACGAGCAGTACTTC
CAISEAGAGYEQYF
>TRBV2|.|.|TRBJ2-4
TGTGCCAGCAAGGGACCTCCTGGCGCCAAAAACATTCAGTACTTC
CASKGPPGAKNIQYF
>TRBV7-8|.|TRBD1|TRBJ2-5
TGTGCCAGCAGCTTAGTCGTTGGGACAGTGGAGACCCAGTACTTC
CASSLVVGTVETQYF
>TRBV5-1|many|TRBD1|TRBJ2-7
TGCGCCAGCAGCTTCAGGGACAGGCCTTCCTACGAGCAGTACTTC
CASSFRDRPSYEQYF
>TRBV20-1|.|.|TRBJ1-1
TGCAGTGCTAGAGTGGATCGAACCACTGAAGCTTTCTTT
CSARVDRTTEAFF
>TRBV20-1|.|.|TRBJ2-7
TGCAGTGCTTGGACAGCCGCCTACGAGCAGTACTTC
CSAWTAAYEQYF
>TRBV7-6|.|.|TRBJ2-5
TGTGCCAGCAGTTGGGAAGGAGGGTCGGAGACCCAGTACTTC
CASSWEGGSETQYF
>TRBV7-8|.|TRBD1|TRBJ2-5
TGTGCCAGCAGCTTAGTATTTCGACAGGGAGAGACCCAGTACTTC
CASSLVFRQGETQYF
>TRBV5-1|.|TRBD2|TRBJ2-1
TGCGCCAGCAGCTTGGACGGGCGGGAGGTTTACAATGAGCAGTTCTTC
CASSLDGREVYNEQFF
>TRBV11-1|.|.|TRBJ2-7
TGTGCCAGCAGCTTAGAAGACCTTATCTACGAGCAGTACTTC
CASSLEDLIYEQYF
>TRBV12-3/TRBV12-4|few|TRBD1|TRBJ1-5
TGTGCCAGCAGTGCCGGGACAGGAGGAAATCAGCCCCAGCATTTT
CASSAGTGGNQPQHF
>TRBV20-1|.|.|TRBJ2-1
TGCAGTGCTAGAGGGGTGAGCTCCTACAATGAGCAGTTCTTC
CSARGVSSYNEQFF
>TRBV28|.|.|TRBJ2-3
TGTGCCAGCACCTCGTGGGACTGGAGCATCGTGGATACGCAGTATTTT
CASTSWDWSIVDTQYF
>TRBV11-2|.|.|TRBJ2-7
TGTGCCAGCAGCCTAATAAGGGAACGGAACGAGCAGTACTTC
CASSLIRERNEQYF
>TRBV7-2|few|TRBD2|TRBJ2-5
TGTGCCAGCAGCTTCGTAGCGGGACAAGAGACCCAGTACTTC
CASSFVAGQETQYF
>TRBV20-1|once|.|TRBJ1-2
TGCAGTGCTACTCAAGGGGCGAGTTCTTATGGCTACACCTTC
CSATQGASSYGYTF
>TRBV9|once|.|TRBJ2-2
TGTGCCAGCAGCGTAGGGCGGGCCGGGGAGCTGTTTTTT
CASSVGRAGELFF
>TRBV6-6|few|TRBD2|TRBJ2-5
TGTGCCAGCAGTTACCCGGAAGCGGGACAAGAGACCCAGTACTTC
CASSYPEAGQETQYF
>TRBV6-5|.|.|TRBJ2-7
TGTGCCAGCAGTTACTCGAATAGGGGGACGGGGGAGCAGTACTTC
CASSYSNRGTGEQYF
>TRBV20-1|few|.|TRBJ2-1
TGCAGTGCCCGAGGCGGGGTTGCGAGCAATGAGCAGTTCTTC
CSARGGVASNEQFF
>TRBV12-3/TRBV12-4|.|.|TRBJ2-3
TGTGCCAGCAGTCCCCCAAGACCGAAGCCAGATACGCAGTATTTT
CASSPPRPKPDTQYF
>TRBV28|.|TRBD1|TRBJ2-4
TGTGCCAGCAGCCCCGACAGGGAAAACATTCAGTACTTC
CASSPDRENIQYF
>TRBV12-3/TRBV12-4|few|.|TRBJ1-2
TGTGCCAGCGGGACAACCCGCTATGGCTACACCTTC
CASGTTRYGYTF
>TRBV3-1|.|.|TRBJ1-5
TGTGCCAGCAGCCCGGGTCTGGGCGAGATTATTTGGACTCAGCATTTT
CASSPGLGEIIWTQHF
>TRBV29-1|.|TRBD1|TRBJ1-1
TGCAGCGTCGGTGATACAGGGGCGGGGAACACTGAAGCTTTCTTT
CSVGDTGAGNTEAFF
>TRBV6-5|few|.|TRBJ2-1
TGTGCCAGCAGTTACTCGGCGGGGGCCGAGCAGTTCTTC
CASSYSAGAEQFF
>TRBV12-3/TRBV12-4|.|TRBD2|TRBJ2-5
TGTACCAGCAGTTCGCGGACTAGCGGGAGGTTGGAGACCCAGTACTTC
CTSSSRTSGRLETQYF
>TRBV12-3/TRBV12-4|.|TRBD2|TRBJ2-7
TGTGCCAGCAGTTTCCCCGGGGGGGCGGGGGCCTACGAGCAGTACTTC
CASSFPGGAGAYEQYF